This entry features one TCR beta chain sequence. Antigen: not known. The data are from a study of T cell responses to AZD1222 COVID-19 vaccine. Study findings and constraints: Vaccination with two AZD1222 doses was followed by a rise in Spike-specific TCR breadth and depth. White British ancestry dominated among donors, who included more females, and clonal diversity was possibly underestimated. Just six AZD1222 recipients were seropositive at baseline. None of the repertoires were sampled until the peak T cell response had passed.

Profiling relied on immunoSEQ multiplex PCR, and the TCRdb table lists in-frame clones only, not all of them. The sample gives around 78,000 clones, 90% to 95% of which show up once; 3.5% to 5% is in the top ten. Germline V gene sequence: CDR1 SGHKS, CDR2 YYEKEE (reference sequence). Trimming took 0 bases from V and 0 from J; bases not matched to a gene: 0. This CDR3 has 16 residues. The sequences come from peripheral blood, collected on day 0 of MenACWY control vaccination. V and J are TRBV5-5 and TRBJ2-6, with 7 bases that match TRBD2. The origin of this receptor is an adult in good health. DNA of the CDR3: TGTGCCAGCAGCTTGGGCGGGGGCTCTGGGGCCAACGTCCTGACTTTC. This gives the protein CASSLGGGSGANVLTF.